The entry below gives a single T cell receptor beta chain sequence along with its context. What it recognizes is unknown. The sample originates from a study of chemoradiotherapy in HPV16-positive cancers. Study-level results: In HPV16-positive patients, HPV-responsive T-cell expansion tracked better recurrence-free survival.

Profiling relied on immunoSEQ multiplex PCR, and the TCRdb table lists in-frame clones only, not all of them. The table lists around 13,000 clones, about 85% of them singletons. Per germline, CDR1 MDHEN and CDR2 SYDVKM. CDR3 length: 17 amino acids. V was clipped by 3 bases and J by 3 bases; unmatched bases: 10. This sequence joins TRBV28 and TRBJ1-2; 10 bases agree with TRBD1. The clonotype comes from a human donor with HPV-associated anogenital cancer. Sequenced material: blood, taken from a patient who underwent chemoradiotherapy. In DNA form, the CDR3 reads TGTGCCAGCAGTTTCGAAACCGGGACAGGGGTCGACTATGGCTACACCTTC. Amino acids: CASSFETGTGVDYGYTF.